The subject of this entry is one T cell receptor beta chain. Its target is not known. Other DNA sequences in this sample translate to the same CDR3. The sample comes from a study of shared clonotypes between healthy human individuals. Repertoires were generated with immunoSEQ multiplex PCR, while TCRdb's copy carries only in-frame clones and drops some. Seen here are some 2.1 million clones, 90% to 95% observed once, and the top ten hold 0.13%. Within Nashville, Tennessee resided all donors, each a Caucasian adult. This CDR3 is 11 amino acids long. Trimming cost V 5 bases and J 4 bases, with 4 bases left between them. Germline V gives CDR1 MNHEY, CDR2 SVGAGI. Notes on the study in general: Generation of non-shared clonotypes was less probable than generation of clonotypes shared by all four donors. About 5% was the fraction of naive CD4 clonotypes found shared across several donors.

The chain has TRBV6-5 and TRBJ2-3; D remains unclear. The sample consisted of naive CD4+ T cells sorted from blood. Subset indicated: CD45RA+ positively selected. The TCR originated in a man aged 18 to 30 in good health. The DNA for the CDR3 is TGTGCCAGCAGTCGTGCAGATACGCAGTATTTT. Its protein product is CASSRADTQYF.